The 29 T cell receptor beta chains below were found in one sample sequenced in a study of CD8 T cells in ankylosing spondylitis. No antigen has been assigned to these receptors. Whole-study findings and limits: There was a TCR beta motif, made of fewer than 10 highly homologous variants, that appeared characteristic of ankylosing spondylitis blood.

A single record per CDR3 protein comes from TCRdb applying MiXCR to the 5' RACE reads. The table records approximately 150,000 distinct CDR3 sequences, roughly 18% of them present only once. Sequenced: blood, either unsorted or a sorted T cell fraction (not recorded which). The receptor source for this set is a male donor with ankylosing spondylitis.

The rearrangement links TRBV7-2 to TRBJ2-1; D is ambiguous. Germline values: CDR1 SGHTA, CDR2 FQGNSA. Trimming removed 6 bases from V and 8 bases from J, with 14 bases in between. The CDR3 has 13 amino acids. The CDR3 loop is CASRDGLRDEQFF. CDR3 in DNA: TGTGCCAGCAGGGACGGGCTTAGGGATGAGCAGTTCTTC.

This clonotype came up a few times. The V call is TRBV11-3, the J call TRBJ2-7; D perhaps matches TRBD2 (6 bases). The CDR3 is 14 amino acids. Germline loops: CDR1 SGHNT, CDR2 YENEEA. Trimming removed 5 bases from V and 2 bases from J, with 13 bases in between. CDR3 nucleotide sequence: TGTGCCAGCAGCGCCCGGACTACACCCTACGAGCAGTACTTC. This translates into CASSARTTPYEQYF.

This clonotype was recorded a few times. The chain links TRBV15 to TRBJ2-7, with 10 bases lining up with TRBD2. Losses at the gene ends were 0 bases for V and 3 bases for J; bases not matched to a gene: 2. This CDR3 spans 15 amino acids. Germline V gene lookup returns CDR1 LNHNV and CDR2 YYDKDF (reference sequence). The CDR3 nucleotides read TGTGCCACCAGCAGAGATACTAGCGGGAACTACGAGCAGTACTTC. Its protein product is CATSRDTSGNYEQYF.

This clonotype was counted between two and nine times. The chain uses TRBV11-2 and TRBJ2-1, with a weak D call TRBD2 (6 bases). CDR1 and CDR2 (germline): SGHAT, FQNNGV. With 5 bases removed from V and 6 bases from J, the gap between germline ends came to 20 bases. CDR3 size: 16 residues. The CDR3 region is CASSNRGERVGNEQFF. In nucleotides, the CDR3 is TGTGCCAGCAGCAACCGCGGGGAGCGGGTCGGCAATGAGCAGTTCTTC.

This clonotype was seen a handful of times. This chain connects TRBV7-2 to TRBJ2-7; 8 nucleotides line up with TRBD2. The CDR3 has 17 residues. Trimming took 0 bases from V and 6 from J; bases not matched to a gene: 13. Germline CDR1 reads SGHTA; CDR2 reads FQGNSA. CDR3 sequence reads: CASSLAPLSGKGFEQYF. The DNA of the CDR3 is TGTGCCAGCAGCTTAGCACCCCTTAGCGGGAAAGGGTTCGAGCAGTACTTC.

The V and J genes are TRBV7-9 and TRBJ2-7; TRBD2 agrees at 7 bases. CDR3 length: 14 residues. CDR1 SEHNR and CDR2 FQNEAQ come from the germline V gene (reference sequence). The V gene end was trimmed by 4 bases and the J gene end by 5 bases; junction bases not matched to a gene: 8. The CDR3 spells CASSSGEGPHEQYF. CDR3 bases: TGTGCCAGCAGCTCGGGGGAGGGCCCCCACGAGCAGTACTTC.

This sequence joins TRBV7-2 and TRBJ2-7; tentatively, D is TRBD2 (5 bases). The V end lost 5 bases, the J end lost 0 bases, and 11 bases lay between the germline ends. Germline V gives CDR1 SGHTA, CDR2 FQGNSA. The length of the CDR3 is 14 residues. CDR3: CASSHRGSSYEQYF. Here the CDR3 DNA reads TGTGCCAGCAGCCATCGGGGTTCCTCCTACGAGCAGTACTTC.

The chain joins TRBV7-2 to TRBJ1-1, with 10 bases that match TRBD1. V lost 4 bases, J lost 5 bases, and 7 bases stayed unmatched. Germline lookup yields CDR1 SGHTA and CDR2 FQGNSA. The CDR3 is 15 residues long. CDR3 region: CASSSRQGARTEAFF. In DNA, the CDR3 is TGTGCCAGCAGCTCTCGACAGGGGGCGAGAACTGAAGCTTTCTTT.

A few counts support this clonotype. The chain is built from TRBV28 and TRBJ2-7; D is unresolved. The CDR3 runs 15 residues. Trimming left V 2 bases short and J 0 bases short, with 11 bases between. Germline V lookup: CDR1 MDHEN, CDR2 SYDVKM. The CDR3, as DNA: TGTGCCAGCAGTTTAGTTACAGCAAGCTCCTACGAGCAGTACTTC. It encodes CASSLVTASSYEQYF.

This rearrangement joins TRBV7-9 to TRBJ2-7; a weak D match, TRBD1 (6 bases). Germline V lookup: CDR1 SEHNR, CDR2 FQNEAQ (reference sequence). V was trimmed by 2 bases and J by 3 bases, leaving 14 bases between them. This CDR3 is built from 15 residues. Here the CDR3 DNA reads TGTGCCAGCAGCTTAATAGTCAGGACAGACTACGAGCAGTACTTC. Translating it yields CASSLIVRTDYEQYF.

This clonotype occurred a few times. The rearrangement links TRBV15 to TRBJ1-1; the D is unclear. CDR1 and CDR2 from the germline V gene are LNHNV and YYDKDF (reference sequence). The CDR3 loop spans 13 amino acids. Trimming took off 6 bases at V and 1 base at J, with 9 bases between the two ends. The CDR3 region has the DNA TGTGCCACCAGTACCTTAGCGAACACTGAAGCTTTCTTT. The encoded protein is CATSTLANTEAFF.

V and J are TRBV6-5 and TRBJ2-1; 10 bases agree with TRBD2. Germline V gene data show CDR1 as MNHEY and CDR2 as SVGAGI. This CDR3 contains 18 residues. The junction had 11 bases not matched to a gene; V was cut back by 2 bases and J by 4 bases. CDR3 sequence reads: CASSYGLAVGRKYNEQFF. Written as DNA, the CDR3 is TGTGCCAGCAGTTACGGACTAGCGGTAGGGAGAAAATACAATGAGCAGTTCTTC.

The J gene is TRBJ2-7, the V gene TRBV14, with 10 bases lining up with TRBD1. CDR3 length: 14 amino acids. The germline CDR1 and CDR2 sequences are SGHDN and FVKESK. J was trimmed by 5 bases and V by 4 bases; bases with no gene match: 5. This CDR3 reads CASSLTGTGDEQYF. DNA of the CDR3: TGTGCCAGCAGCCTCACCGGGACAGGGGACGAGCAGTACTTC.

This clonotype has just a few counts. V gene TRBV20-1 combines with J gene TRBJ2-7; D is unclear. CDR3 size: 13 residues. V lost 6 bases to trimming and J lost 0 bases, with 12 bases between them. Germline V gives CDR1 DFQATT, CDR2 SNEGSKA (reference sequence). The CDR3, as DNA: TGCAGTGCCACGGCGGTCTCCTCCTACGAGCAGTACTTC. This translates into CSATAVSSYEQYF.

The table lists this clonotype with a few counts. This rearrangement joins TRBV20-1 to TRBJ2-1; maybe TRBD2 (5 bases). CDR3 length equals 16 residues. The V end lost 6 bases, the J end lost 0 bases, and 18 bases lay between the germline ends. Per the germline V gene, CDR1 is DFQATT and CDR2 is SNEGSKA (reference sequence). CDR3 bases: TGCAGTGCCCTCTCCCCACTAGAACGCTCCTACAATGAGCAGTTCTTC. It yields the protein CSALSPLERSYNEQFF.

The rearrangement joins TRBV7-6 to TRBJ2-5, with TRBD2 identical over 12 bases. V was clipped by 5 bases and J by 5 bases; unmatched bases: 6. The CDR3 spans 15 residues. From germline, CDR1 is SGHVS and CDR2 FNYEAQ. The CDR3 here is CASSHPSGRAETQYF. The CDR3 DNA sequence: TGTGCCAGCAGCCACCCTAGCGGGAGGGCGGAGACCCAGTACTTC.

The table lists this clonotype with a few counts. CDR3 coding DNA: TGTGCCACCAGCAGAATCCCCTCGGGCAGAACTAACTATGGCTACACCTTC. It yields the protein CATSRIPSGRTNYGYTF. The chain couples TRBV15 to TRBJ1-2; D gene ambiguous. CDR3 length: 17 residues. Germline-derived CDR1 and CDR2 are LNHNV and YYDKDF (reference sequence). V lost 2 bases, J lost 0 bases, and 16 bases lay in between.

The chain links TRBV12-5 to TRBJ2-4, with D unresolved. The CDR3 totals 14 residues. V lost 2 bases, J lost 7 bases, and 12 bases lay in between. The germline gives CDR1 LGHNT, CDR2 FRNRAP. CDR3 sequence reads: CASGLQQEWNIQYF. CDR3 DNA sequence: TGTGCTAGTGGTTTGCAGCAAGAGTGGAACATTCAGTACTTC.

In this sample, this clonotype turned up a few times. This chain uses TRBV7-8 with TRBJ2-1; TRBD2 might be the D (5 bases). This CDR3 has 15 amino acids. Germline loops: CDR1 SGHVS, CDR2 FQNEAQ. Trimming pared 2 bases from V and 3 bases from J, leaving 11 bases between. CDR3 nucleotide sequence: TGTGCCAGCAGCTTAAGTCTAGCTCTCTACAATGAGCAGTTCTTC. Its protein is CASSLSLALYNEQFF.

The CDR3 reads CASSVSDGMANVLTF. CDR3 nucleotide sequence: TGTGCCAGCAGCGTCAGTGACGGTATGGCCAACGTCCTGACTTTC. J is TRBJ2-6 and V is TRBV9; D gene unclear. V shed 2 bases and J shed 6 bases, with 12 bases lying between them. CDR1 SGDLS and CDR2 YYNGEE come from the germline V gene. The CDR3 covers 15 residues.

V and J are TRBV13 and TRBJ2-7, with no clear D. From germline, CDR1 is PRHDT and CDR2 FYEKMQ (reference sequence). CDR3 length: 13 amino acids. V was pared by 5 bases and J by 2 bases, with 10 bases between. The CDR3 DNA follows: TGTGCCAGCAGCGCCCGAAGGACCTACGAGCAGTACTTC. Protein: CASSARRTYEQYF.

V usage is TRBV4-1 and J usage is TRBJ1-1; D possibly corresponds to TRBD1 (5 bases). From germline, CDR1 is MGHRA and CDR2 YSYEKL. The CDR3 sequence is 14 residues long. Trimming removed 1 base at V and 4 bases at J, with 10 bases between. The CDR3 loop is CASSQAGGGTEAFF. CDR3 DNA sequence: TGCGCCAGCAGCCAAGCTGGGGGGGGCACTGAAGCTTTCTTT.

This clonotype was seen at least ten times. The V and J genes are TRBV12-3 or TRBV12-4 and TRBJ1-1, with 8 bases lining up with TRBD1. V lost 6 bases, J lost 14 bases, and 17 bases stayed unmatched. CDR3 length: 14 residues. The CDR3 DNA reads TGTGCCAGCAGCCGTGGACAGGGTCTGGATGGGTTGTTCTTT. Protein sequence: CASSRGQGLDGLFF.

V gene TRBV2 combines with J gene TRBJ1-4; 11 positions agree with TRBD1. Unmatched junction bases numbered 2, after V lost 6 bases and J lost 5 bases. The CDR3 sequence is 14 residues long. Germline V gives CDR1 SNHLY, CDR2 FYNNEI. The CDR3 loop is CASRDRGPNEKLFF. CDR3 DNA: TGTGCCAGCAGGGACAGGGGGCCCAATGAAAAACTGTTTTTT.

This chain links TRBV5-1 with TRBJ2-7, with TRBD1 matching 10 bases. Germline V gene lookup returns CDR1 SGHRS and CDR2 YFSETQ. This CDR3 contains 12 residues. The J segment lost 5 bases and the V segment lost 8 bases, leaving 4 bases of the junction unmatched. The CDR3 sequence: CASRDRGDEQYF. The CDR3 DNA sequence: TGCGCCAGTCGGGACAGGGGAGACGAGCAGTACTTC.

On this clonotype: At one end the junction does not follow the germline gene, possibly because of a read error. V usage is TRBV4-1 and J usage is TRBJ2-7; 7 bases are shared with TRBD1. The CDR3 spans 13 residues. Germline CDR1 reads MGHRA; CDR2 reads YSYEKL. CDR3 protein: CASSHRGSYEQYF. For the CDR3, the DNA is TGTGCCAGCAGTCACAGGGGCTCCTACGAGCAGTACTTC.

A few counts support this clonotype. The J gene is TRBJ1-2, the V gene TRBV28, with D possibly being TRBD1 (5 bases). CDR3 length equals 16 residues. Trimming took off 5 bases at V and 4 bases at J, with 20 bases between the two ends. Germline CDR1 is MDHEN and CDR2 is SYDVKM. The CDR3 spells CASSPVGGTEFYGYTF. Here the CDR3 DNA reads TGTGCCAGCAGTCCCGTGGGGGGGACGGAGTTCTATGGCTACACCTTC.

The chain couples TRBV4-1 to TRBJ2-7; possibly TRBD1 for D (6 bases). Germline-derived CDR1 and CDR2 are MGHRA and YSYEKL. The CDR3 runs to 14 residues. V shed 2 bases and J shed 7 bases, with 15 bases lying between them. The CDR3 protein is CASSQTGSGREQYF. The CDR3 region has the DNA TGCGCCAGCAGCCAAACAGGGTCTGGTCGGGAGCAGTACTTC.

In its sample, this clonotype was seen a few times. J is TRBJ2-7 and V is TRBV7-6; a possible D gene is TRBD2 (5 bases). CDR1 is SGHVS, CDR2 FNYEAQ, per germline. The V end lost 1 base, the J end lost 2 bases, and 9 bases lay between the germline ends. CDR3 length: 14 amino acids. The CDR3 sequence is CASSLGSGPYEQYF. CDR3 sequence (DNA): TGTGCCAGCAGCTTAGGCAGCGGCCCCTACGAGCAGTACTTC.